This entry concerns a single T cell receptor beta chain. These data come from a study of blood T cell repertoires in COVID-19. CDR3 length: 14 amino acids. J gave up 8 bases and V 6 bases, and 9 bases lay outside the gene matches. The V gene's germline CDR1 is MDHEN and CDR2 SYDVKM. Generated by immunoSEQ multiplex PCR, the TCRdb table keeps only in-frame clones and is missing some. The data hold tens of thousands of clones, with 85% to 90% observed a single time. Sequenced material: peripheral blood. The rearrangement links TRBV28 to TRBJ2-1; 8 bases fit TRBD1. The clonotype was recovered from a man in his 70s with acute or convalescent COVID-19. CDR3 residues: CASSPRDRYYEQFF. CDR3 nucleotide sequence: TGTGCCAGCAGCCCCCGGGACAGGTATTATGAGCAGTTCTTC.